These T cell receptor beta chains were read from a single sample in a study of blood T cells in healthy people across ages. TCRdb reprocessed the 5' RACE reads with MiXCR, giving one entry per CDR3 protein. This sample has 1.5 million to 1.9 million distinct CDR3 sequences, with approximately 43% found just once. The material sequenced was blood. The receptor set was obtained from a young woman in good health. Each CDR3 is given with its conserved first and last residue. Fields, in order: CDR3 protein, CDR3 DNA, V gene, J gene, clone size, D gene. A D gene is named only where the DNA matches it firmly. Size values are once, few and many counts, or a class for expanded clones, and some rows have none.

CATNSNQPQHF	TGTGCCACCAATAGCAATCAGCCCCAGCATTTT	TRBV28	TRBJ1-5	NA	NA
CASSQDWGSYNEQFF	TGCGCCAGCAGCCAAGACTGGGGTTCCTACAATGAGCAGTTCTTC	TRBV4-3	TRBJ2-1	many	NA
CSARWGSSYGYTF	TGCAGTGCTAGGTGGGGTAGTTCTTATGGCTACACCTTC	TRBV20-1	TRBJ1-2	NA	NA
CASSFRSGDLEQFF	TGTGCCAGCAGCTTTAGGTCAGGGGACCTTGAGCAGTTCTTC	TRBV11-1	TRBJ2-1	few	NA
CSVGDRVGEKLFF	TGCAGCGTTGGGGACAGGGTGGGGGAAAAACTGTTTTTT	TRBV29-1	TRBJ1-4	few	TRBD1
CAGGGLVWGYTF	TGTGCAGGAGGGGGCCTGGTCTGGGGCTACACCTTC	TRBV28	TRBJ1-2	NA	TRBD1
CASSELAGNTDTQYF	TGTGCCAGCAGTGAACTAGCGGGGAACACAGATACGCAGTATTTT	TRBV2	TRBJ2-3	NA	TRBD2
CSARDDSGITTYEQYF	TGCAGTGCTAGAGACGATAGCGGGATAACGACCTACGAGCAGTACTTC	TRBV20-1	TRBJ2-7	NA	TRBD2
CASSWDRSQETQYF	TGTGCCAGCAGCTGGGACAGGTCTCAAGAGACCCAGTACTTC	TRBV7-2	TRBJ2-5	few	TRBD1
CASSVEPNPPDTQYF	TGTGCCAGCAGCGTAGAGCCCAACCCCCCAGATACGCAGTATTTT	TRBV9	TRBJ2-3	few	NA
CASSYRLGFYEQYF	TGTGCCAGCAGTTACCGGCTTGGTTTCTACGAGCAGTACTTC	TRBV6-2/TRBV6-3	TRBJ2-7	once	NA